Following are 11 T cell receptor beta chains from one sample sequenced in a study of cytomegalovirus exposure and HLA in healthy donors. Generated by immunoSEQ multiplex PCR, the TCRdb table keeps only in-frame clones and is missing some. The top ten hold roughly 20% of the sample, which has 90,000 or so clones, 85% seen once. Specimen: PBMCs. These receptors were obtained from a man aged 18-30 years in good health and CMV-seropositive.

The genes are TRBV27 and TRBJ2-1; TRBD2 agrees at 8 bases. The J segment lost 8 bases and the V segment lost 5 bases, leaving 11 bases of the junction unmatched. Looked up from germline, CDR1 is MNHEY and CDR2 is SMNVEV (reference sequence). This CDR3 has 15 residues. DNA for the CDR3: TGTGCCAGCAGTCCCCCCCGGGAGGGGGTCGATGAGCAGTTCTTC. Protein sequence: CASSPPREGVDEQFF.

This clone was detected once. This chain uses TRBV11-2 with TRBJ2-1, with 12 bases matching TRBD2. J was trimmed by 5 bases and V by 4 bases; bases with no gene match: 9. The CDR3 has 17 residues. In germline, CDR1 is SGHAT, CDR2 FQNNGV. Written as DNA, the CDR3 is TGTGCCAGCAGCTCCCTAGCGGGAGGGCCGATAAACAATGAGCAGTTCTTC. Its translation is CASSSLAGGPINNEQFF.

This chain uses TRBV6-5 with TRBJ1-2; D gene uncertain. The CDR3 extends over 10 amino acids. Germline-derived CDR1 and CDR2 are MNHEY and SVGAGI. Trimming removed 8 bases from V and 8 bases from J, with 9 bases in between. The chain's CDR3 is CASYRGGYTF. CDR3 coding DNA: TGTGCCAGCTACCGGGGAGGCTACACCTTC.

The sample holds a few counts of this clone. The chain recombines TRBV6-5 with TRBJ2-5; 7 positions agree with TRBD2. The CDR3 spans 14 residues. Looked up from germline, CDR1 is MNHEY and CDR2 is SVGAGI. J was trimmed by 3 bases and V by 2 bases; bases with no gene match: 3. The CDR3 nucleotides are TGTGCCAGCAGTTACAGGACTAGGGAAGAGACCCAGTACTTC. It translates to CASSYRTREETQYF.

The rearrangement links TRBV27 to TRBJ1-1, with 7 bases aligning to TRBD1. CDR1 is MNHEY and CDR2 is SMNVEV in the germline V gene (reference sequence). The CDR3 has 13 residues. The V gene end was trimmed by 6 bases and the J gene end by 4 bases; junction bases not matched to a gene: 5. The CDR3 reads CASRRQGSTEAFF. Written as DNA, the CDR3 is TGTGCCAGCAGAAGACAGGGTAGCACTGAAGCTTTCTTT.

The rearrangement links TRBV5-1 to TRBJ1-1; D is undetermined. Trimming removed 4 bases from V and 6 bases from J, with 13 bases in between. This CDR3 spans 13 amino acids. CDR1 is SGHRS, CDR2 YFSETQ, per germline. The CDR3 sequence: CASSPEQYPEAFF. CDR3 DNA: TGCGCCAGCAGCCCGGAGCAGTACCCTGAAGCTTTCTTT.

The chain is built from TRBV27 and TRBJ2-3; perhaps TRBD2 as D (5 bases). CDR3 length: 13 residues. Germline V CDR1 and CDR2: MNHEY, SMNVEV (reference sequence). The ends were cut back, 6 bases at V and 2 bases at J, with 9 bases in the middle. Here the CDR3 DNA reads TGTGCCAGCAGCGAGGGCTACACAGATACGCAGTATTTT. Its translation: CASSEGYTDTQYF.

V usage is TRBV7-9 and J usage is TRBJ1-4, with D tentatively TRBD1 (6 bases). CDR3 length: 16 residues. CDR1 and CDR2 from the germline V gene are SEHNR and FQNEAQ (reference sequence). V was cut by 5 bases and J by 4 bases, with 17 bases left in between. In DNA form, the CDR3 reads TGTGCCAGCAGCCCCGGGACAAGAGCCCTTAATGAAAAACTGTTTTTT. It specifies CASSPGTRALNEKLFF.

V gene TRBV5-4 combines with J gene TRBJ1-1; possibly TRBD1 for D (6 bases). The CDR3 covers 14 residues. Trimming left V 0 bases short and J 6 bases short, with 12 bases between. CDR1 and CDR2 (germline): SGHNT, YYREEE (reference sequence). CDR3: CASSLDGGGAEAFF. CDR3 nucleotides: TGTGCCAGCAGCTTGGACGGAGGGGGGGCTGAAGCTTTCTTT.

The rearrangement uses TRBV11-1 and TRBJ2-7, with 13 bases matching TRBD2. There are 16 residues in the CDR3. V lost 5 bases, J lost 5 bases, and 9 bases stayed unmatched. Germline V gene sequence: CDR1 SGHAT, CDR2 FQDESV (reference sequence). The chain's CDR3 is CASSPTTSGRKDEQYF. CDR3 in DNA: TGTGCCAGCAGCCCCACGACTAGCGGGAGGAAGGACGAGCAGTACTTC.

V and J are TRBV6-6 and TRBJ1-1, with a possible D match to TRBD1 (6 bases). Per germline, CDR1 MNHNY and CDR2 SVGAGI (reference sequence). There are 13 residues in the CDR3. With 5 bases removed from V and 4 bases from J, the gap between germline ends came to 11 bases. The CDR3 nucleotides are TGTGCCAGCAGTGAGGGACAAAGCACTGAAGCTTTCTTT. This encodes CASSEGQSTEAFF.